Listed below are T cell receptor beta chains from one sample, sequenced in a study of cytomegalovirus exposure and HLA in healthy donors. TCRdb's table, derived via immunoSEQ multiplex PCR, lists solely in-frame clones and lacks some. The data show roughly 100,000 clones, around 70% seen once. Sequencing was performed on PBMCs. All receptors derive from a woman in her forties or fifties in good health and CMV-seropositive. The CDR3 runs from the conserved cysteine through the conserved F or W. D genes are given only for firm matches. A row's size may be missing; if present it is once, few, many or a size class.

CSGSQGYSYEQYF | TGCAGCGGGTCACAGGGCTACTCCTACGAGCAGTACTTC | NA | TRBV29-1 | NA | TRBJ2-7
CASRRQENYGYTF | TGTGCCAGCAGAAGACAGGAAAACTATGGCTACACCTTC | NA | TRBV6-5 | NA | TRBJ1-2
CSVRKGEGNTIYF | TGCAGCGTTCGGAAGGGGGAGGGAAACACCATATATTTT | NA | TRBV29-1 | few | TRBJ1-3
CAISVNSGSSNEQFF | TGTGCCATCAGTGTAAATAGCGGGAGTTCAAATGAGCAGTTCTTC | TRBD2 | TRBV10-3 | NA | TRBJ2-1
CATSRDWTGGPHTQYF | TGTGCCACCAGCAGAGATTGGACAGGGGGCCCCCATACGCAGTATTTT | TRBD1 | TRBV15 | NA | TRBJ2-3
CASSLHYRGAINYGYTF | TGTGCCAGCAGTTTGCACTACAGGGGGGCAATTAACTATGGCTACACCTTC | TRBD1 | TRBV28 | NA | TRBJ1-2
CASSDPQTGQGNEQYF | TGTGCCAGCAGTGACCCCCAGACGGGACAGGGAAACGAGCAGTACTTC | TRBD1 | TRBV25-1 | NA | TRBJ2-7
CSVAAGTGEAFF | TGCAGCGTTGCCGCCGGGACAGGGGAAGCTTTCTTT | TRBD1 | TRBV29-1 | NA | TRBJ1-1
CASSYGGYTGELFF | TGTGCCAGCAGTTATGGCGGATACACCGGGGAGCTGTTTTTT | NA | TRBV6-5 | NA | TRBJ2-2
CASSARDNSPLHF | TGTGCCAGCAGTGCCAGGGATAATTCACCCCTCCACTTT | NA | TRBV2 | NA | TRBJ1-6
CASSRSPYEQYF | TGTGCCAGCAGCCGGAGCCCCTACGAGCAGTACTTC | NA | TRBV11-2 | NA | TRBJ2-7
CASSSTSGRFNEQFF | TGTGCCAGCAGCTCAACTAGCGGGCGCTTCAATGAGCAGTTCTTC | TRBD2 | TRBV11-3 | NA | TRBJ2-1
CAWSVLAGVGEQYF | TGTGCCTGGAGTGTACTAGCGGGAGTAGGCGAGCAGTACTTC | TRBD2 | TRBV30 | NA | TRBJ2-7
CASGGTGQETQYF | TGTGCCAGCGGGGGGACAGGCCAAGAGACCCAGTACTTC | TRBD1 | TRBV6-6 | NA | TRBJ2-5
CASSRQGAGYEQYF | TGTGCCAGCAGCCGACAGGGGGCTGGGTACGAGCAGTACTTC | TRBD1 | TRBV6-6 | few | TRBJ2-7
CASSLDPSGELFF | TGTGCCAGCAGCTTAGACCCCTCTGGGGAGCTGTTTTTT | NA | TRBV11-3 | NA | TRBJ2-2
CASSLALGVVEAFF | TGTGCCAGCAGCTTAGCGCTAGGGGTGGTTGAAGCTTTCTTT | NA | TRBV7-8 | NA | TRBJ1-1
CASSYTMRGSSYNSPLHF | TGTGCCAGCAGTTACACCATGCGGGGAAGCTCCTATAATTCACCCCTCCACTTT | NA | TRBV27 | NA | TRBJ1-6
CASSLDREKLFF | TGTGCCAGCAGCTTAGACAGGGAAAAACTGTTTTTT | NA | TRBV7-2 | medium-sized | TRBJ1-4
CASSLARGNEQFF | TGCGCCAGCAGCTTGGCCAGGGGCAATGAGCAGTTCTTC | NA | TRBV5-1 | NA | TRBJ2-1
CASSPDSYNEQFF | TGCGCCAGCAGCCCGGACAGCTACAATGAGCAGTTCTTC | NA | TRBV5-1 | few | TRBJ2-1
CASSVQGMNTEAFF | TGTGCCAGCAGCGTACAGGGAATGAACACTGAAGCTTTCTTT | NA | TRBV5-4 | NA | TRBJ1-1
CASSFPTSGSKWETQYF | TGTGCCAGCAGCTTCCCGACTAGCGGGAGTAAATGGGAGACCCAGTACTTC | TRBD2 | TRBV11-2 | few | TRBJ2-5
CASSSPGQGAYEQFF | TGTGCCAGCAGCTCACCGGGACAGGGGGCGTACGAGCAGTTCTTC | TRBD1 | TRBV5-4 | few | TRBJ2-1
CASSPLDALQHPEKLFF | TGTGCCAGCAGTCCACTAGATGCGCTCCAGCATCCCGAAAAACTGTTTTTT | NA | TRBV28 | NA | TRBJ1-4
CASSLFGGVEGTDTQYF | TGTGCCAGCAGCTTATTCGGGGGAGTGGAGGGCACAGATACGCAGTATTTT | NA | TRBV7-9 | NA | TRBJ2-3
CASSLEGTAYSNNEQFF | TGTGCCAGCAGCTTAGAAGGGACAGCATACAGTAACAATGAGCAGTTCTTC | TRBD1 | TRBV11-1 | once | TRBJ2-1
CASSTGTGSLQETQYF | TGTGCCAGCAGCACCGGGACAGGGAGCCTCCAAGAGACCCAGTACTTC | TRBD1 | TRBV9 | NA | TRBJ2-5
CASSNDRDAYNEQFF | TGTGCCAGTAGTAACGACAGGGATGCGTACAATGAGCAGTTCTTC | TRBD1 | TRBV19 | NA | TRBJ2-1
CASSLGTLGNTIYF | TGTGCCAGCAGTTTAGGGACATTAGGAAACACCATATATTTT | NA | TRBV28 | NA | TRBJ1-3
CASSFTRGGGTDTQYF | TGTGCCAGCAGCTTCACACGGGGAGGGGGCACAGATACGCAGTATTTT | TRBD2 | TRBV11-2 | NA | TRBJ2-3
CAWSVSGPGLAGGPEETQYF | TGTGCCTGGAGTGTGAGCGGACCGGGACTAGCGGGAGGGCCGGAAGAGACCCAGTACTTC | TRBD2 | TRBV30 | NA | TRBJ2-5
CATSSGFQETQYF | TGTGCCACCAGCAGTGGCTTCCAAGAGACCCAGTACTTC | NA | TRBV15 | NA | TRBJ2-5
CASSLTRGAEETQYF | TGTGCCAGTAGTCTAACCAGGGGGGCGGAAGAGACCCAGTACTTC | NA | TRBV19 | NA | TRBJ2-5
CASSVEGGRGKDEQFF | TGTGCCAGCAGCGTAGAGGGTGGGAGGGGGAAGGATGAGCAGTTCTTC | NA | TRBV9 | NA | TRBJ2-1
CASSKAGTGNQPQHF | TGTGCCAGCAGCAAAGCCGGGACAGGCAATCAGCCCCAGCATTTT | TRBD1 | TRBV28 | NA | TRBJ1-5
CASSQDLDRAETQYF | TGCGCCAGCAGCCAAGATCTAGACAGGGCAGAGACCCAGTACTTC | TRBD1 | TRBV4-1 | NA | TRBJ2-5
CASSLPGMSYNEQLF | TGTGCCAGCAGTTTACCGGGGATGTCCTACAATGAGCAGCTCTTC | NA | TRBV28 | NA | TRBJ2-1
CASSLVSLYEQYF | TGTGCCAGCAGCTTAGTATCCCTCTACGAGCAGTACTTC | NA | TRBV7-8 | NA | TRBJ2-7
CASSLTGTGASTEQYF | TGCGCCAGCAGCTTAACCGGGACAGGGGCTTCGACCGAGCAGTACTTC | TRBD1 | TRBV5-1 | NA | TRBJ2-7
CASSETTGTDTQYF | TGCGCCAGCAGTGAGACGACGGGAACAGATACGCAGTATTTT | NA | TRBV10-1 | NA | TRBJ2-3
CASSAGWGTKETQYF | TGCGCCAGCAGCGCTGGGTGGGGGACTAAAGAGACCCAGTACTTC | TRBD2 | TRBV5-1 | NA | TRBJ2-5
CASSYSVEERVYNEQFF | TGTGCCAGCAGTTACTCGGTCGAAGAGCGGGTATACAATGAGCAGTTCTTC | NA | TRBV6-7 | NA | TRBJ2-1
CASSQSAGEVYEQYF | TGCGCCAGCAGCCAATCGGCGGGAGAGGTTTACGAGCAGTACTTC | TRBD2 | TRBV4-3 | NA | TRBJ2-7
CASSLAGTSGTNTGELFF | TGTGCCAGCAGCTTAGCCGGGACTAGCGGGACGAACACCGGGGAGCTGTTTTTT | TRBD2 | TRBV11-3 | NA | TRBJ2-2
CACLSGYTF | TGTGCCTGTCTCAGTGGCTACACCTTC | NA | TRBV30 | NA | TRBJ1-2